A selection of T cell receptor beta chains follows, all from one sample in a study of cytomegalovirus exposure and HLA in healthy donors. Profiled with immunoSEQ multiplex PCR; TCRdb holds only in-frame clones, not every one. The sample includes 150,000 to 200,000 clones, about 80% seen only once; the top ten take approximately 2.2%. Sequenced sample: PBMCs. The receptors were gathered from a woman aged 45-60 years in good health and CMV-seronegative. The CDR3 runs from the conserved cysteine through the conserved F or W. Each record gives: J gene, V gene, clone size, D gene, CDR3 protein, CDR3 DNA. D genes are given only for firm matches. Clone size is not always given. Where it is, it says once, few, many or a class for expanded clones.

TRBJ2-2 TRBV4-3 - - CASSQSSGNTGELFF TGCGCCAGCAGCCAATCCTCAGGGAACACCGGGGAGCTGTTTTTT
TRBJ2-3 TRBV15 - TRBD2 CATSGTLAGIDTQYF TGTGCCACCAGCGGAACCCTAGCGGGAATAGATACGCAGTATTTT
TRBJ2-7 TRBV5-4 few TRBD2 CASSQVLAASSEQYF TGTGCCAGCAGCCAAGTACTAGCGGCCAGTTCCGAGCAGTACTTC
TRBJ2-7 TRBV30 - TRBD1 CAWSADRELAYEQYF TGTGCCTGGAGTGCCGACAGGGAGTTGGCCTACGAGCAGTACTTC
TRBJ2-7 TRBV5-1 once TRBD2 CASSPGTSVYEQYF TGCGCCAGCAGCCCAGGGACTAGCGTCTACGAGCAGTACTTC
TRBJ1-2 TRBV28 - - CASSLEGFYGYTF TGTGCCAGCAGTCTCGAGGGATTTTATGGCTACACCTTC
TRBJ2-3 TRBV7-2 - TRBD2 CASSLGGGRLLADTQYF TGTGCCAGCAGCTTAGGCGGGGGGCGGTTGTTGGCAGATACGCAGTATTTT
TRBJ2-3 TRBV9 - - CASSSRVGGTDTQYF TGTGCCAGCAGCTCTAGAGTAGGAGGCACAGATACGCAGTATTTT
TRBJ2-1 TRBV4-2 - TRBD2 CASSPPPGLGSHNEQFF TGTGCCAGCAGCCCACCCCCGGGACTAGGCTCCCACAATGAGCAGTTCTTC
TRBJ2-2 TRBV7-9 few TRBD1 CASSRRTGSTGELFF TGTGCCAGCAGCCGACGGACAGGGAGCACCGGGGAGCTGTTTTTT
TRBJ2-2 TRBV18 - TRBD1 CASSPQGQGTGELFF TGTGCCAGCTCACCCCAAGGACAGGGAACCGGGGAGCTGTTTTTT
TRBJ1-6 TRBV7-8 - - CASSLAGTNNSPLHF TGTGCCAGCAGCTTAGCAGGGACAAATAATTCACCCCTCCACTTT
TRBJ2-6 TRBV27 few - CASRYSGANVLTF TGTGCCAGCAGGTACTCTGGGGCCAACGTCCTGACTTTC
TRBJ2-1 TRBV19 once TRBD2 CASSIRSGSGNEQFF TGTGCCAGTAGTATCAGGAGCGGGAGTGGTAATGAGCAGTTCTTC
TRBJ2-1 TRBV9 - TRBD1 CASSERQGRGEQFF TGTGCCAGCAGCGAGCGACAGGGGCGCGGTGAGCAGTTCTTC
TRBJ1-5 TRBV19 - - CASSIPLDSHSNQPQHF TGTGCCAGTAGTATACCACTCGACAGTCATAGCAATCAGCCCCAGCATTTT
TRBJ1-4 TRBV28 once - CASRPGGAGEKLFF TGTGCCAGCAGACCGGGGGGGGCGGGTGAAAAACTGTTTTTT
TRBJ1-2 TRBV28 - TRBD1 CASRTDRGDYGYTF TGTGCCAGCAGGACCGACAGGGGTGACTATGGCTACACCTTC
TRBJ2-2 TRBV27 - TRBD1 CASSFGGGQGGAGELFF TGTGCCAGCAGTTTTGGTGGGGGACAGGGGGGTGCCGGGGAGCTGTTTTTT
TRBJ2-1 TRBV4-3 - TRBD2 CASSQLAGAREQFF TGCGCCAGCAGCCAACTAGCGGGGGCAAGAGAGCAGTTCTTC
TRBJ2-7 TRBV11-2 once TRBD2 CASSPGDRLAYTYEQYF TGTGCCAGCAGCCCTGGGGACCGACTAGCGTATACCTACGAGCAGTACTTC
TRBJ2-7 TRBV6-5 - TRBD2 CASSYRLAVYEQYF TGTGCCAGCAGTTACCGCCTAGCGGTCTACGAGCAGTACTTC
TRBJ2-3 TRBV6-1 - TRBD2 CASNAGGGTDTQYF TGTGCCTCCAATGCCGGCGGGGGGACAGATACGCAGTATTTT
TRBJ2-7 TRBV27 - - CASSLIRGSYEQYF TGTGCCAGCAGTTTAATACGAGGGTCCTACGAGCAGTACTTC
TRBJ2-1 TRBV4-3 - TRBD2 CASSPTSGAYNEQFF TGCGCCAGCAGCCCGACTAGCGGGGCATACAATGAGCAGTTCTTC
TRBJ2-1 TRBV19 - TRBD2 CASSSSGGRYNEQFF TGTGCCAGTAGTTCTAGCGGGGGGCGATACAATGAGCAGTTCTTC
TRBJ2-7 TRBV27 - TRBD2 CASSSLAGVPPAYEQYF TGTGCCAGCAGTTCACTAGCGGGAGTTCCCCCGGCTTACGAGCAGTACTTC
TRBJ2-1 TRBV28 - - CASRQGAEQLF TGTGCCAGCAGACAGGGCGCTGAGCAGCTCTTC
TRBJ2-5 TRBV5-1 - - CASSIGSSQAQYF TGCGCCAGCAGCATTGGGAGCTCCCAGGCCCAGTACTTC
TRBJ2-2 TRBV7-8 - - CASSSANTGELFF TGTGCCAGCAGCTCAGCGAACACCGGGGAGCTGTTTTTT
TRBJ2-5 TRBV10-3 once TRBD2 CAISAGVQETQYF TGTGCCATCAGCGCGGGAGTCCAAGAGACCCAGTACTTC
TRBJ2-2 TRBV5-1 - TRBD1 CASSLGGTGNTGELFF TGCGCCAGCAGCTTGGGTGGGACAGGGAACACCGGGGAGCTGTTTTTT
TRBJ2-7 TRBV19 - TRBD2 CASSISLGGFTYEQYF TGTGCCAGTAGTATTTCCTTGGGAGGGTTCACCTACGAGCAGTACTTC
TRBJ1-2 TRBV28 - TRBD1 CASSQRRDRGNTF TGTGCCAGCAGCCAGCGCCGGGACAGGGGAAACACCTTC
TRBJ2-7 TRBV28 few - CASSLLAGASYEQYF TGTGCCAGCAGTTTATTAGCAGGGGCCTCCTACGAGCAGTACTTC
TRBJ2-1 TRBV6-6 few - CASAQGGSYNEQFF TGTGCCAGCGCTCAGGGTGGCTCCTACAATGAGCAGTTCTTC
TRBJ2-3 TRBV4-3 - TRBD2 CASSQDHLAGHTDTQYF TGCGCCAGCAGCCAAGATCACCTAGCGGGGCACACAGATACGCAGTATTTT
TRBJ1-5 TRBV28 - - CASTRDLSNQPQHF TGTGCCAGCACTAGAGACCTTAGCAATCAGCCCCAGCATTTT
TRBJ2-7 TRBV7-9 - - CASSFQEGVYEQYF TGTGCCAGCAGCTTTCAGGAAGGGGTCTACGAGCAGTACTTC
TRBJ2-2 TRBV19 - - CASRRQDRNTGELFF TGTGCCAGTCGGAGACAAGACAGGAACACCGGGGAGCTGTTTTTT
TRBJ2-7 TRBV6-4 - TRBD1 CASSDPTGGSSYEQYF TGTGCCAGCAGTGACCCGACAGGGGGCAGCTCCTACGAGCAGTACTTC
TRBJ1-2 TRBV7-2 - - CASSQRGWGYGYTF TGTGCCAGCAGCCAAAGGGGGTGGGGCTATGGCTACACCTTC
TRBJ1-1 TRBV6-1 - - CASSVRLNTEAFF TGTGCCAGCAGTGTCAGGTTGAACACTGAAGCTTTCTTT
TRBJ1-2 TRBV5-6 few - CASSFGTPAYGYTF TGTGCCAGCAGCTTCGGGACACCTGCATATGGCTACACCTTC
TRBJ1-5 TRBV7-8 once - CASSSVNNQPQHF TGTGCCAGCAGCTCAGTTAACAATCAGCCCCAGCATTTT
TRBJ2-3 TRBV14 - TRBD2 CASSREGITDTQYF TGTGCCAGCAGCCGGGAGGGTATCACAGATACGCAGTATTTT
TRBJ2-1 TRBV13 - TRBD2 CASSSYGLAGEDEQFF TGTGCCAGCAGCTCCTACGGACTAGCGGGAGAAGATGAGCAGTTCTTC
TRBJ1-3 TRBV27 - TRBD1 CASSSLDRAGNTIYF TGTGCCAGCAGTTCCTTGGACAGGGCTGGAAACACCATATATTTT
TRBJ2-2 TRBV7-6 - - CASSSYTGELFF TGTGCCAGCAGCTCTTACACCGGGGAGCTGTTTTTT